The 16 T cell receptor beta chains presented below share a single source sample, sequenced in a study of blood T cell repertoires in COVID-19. TCRdb keeps only in-frame clones here, not all; method: immunoSEQ multiplex PCR. The sample lists 100,000 to 150,000 clones; 90% were seen once. Sequencing was done on a sample of peripheral blood. These receptors all stem from an older woman with COVID-19, enrolled during active disease.

In its sample, this clone was seen once. V is TRBV18 and J is TRBJ2-7, with D possibly matching TRBD1 (6 bases). Germline assignment: CDR1 KGHSH and CDR2 LQKENI. This CDR3 region has 13 residues. V lost 4 bases and J lost 2, with 9 bases in between. CDR3 nucleotides: TGTGCCAGCTCACTAGGACAGACCTACGAGCAGTACTTC. Its protein product is CASSLGQTYEQYF.

The chain joins TRBV6-5 to TRBJ1-6, with 7 bases lining up with TRBD1. Trimming removed 8 bases from V and 7 bases from J; junction bases left unmatched: 8. CDR1 and CDR2 from the germline V gene are MNHEY and SVGAGI. The CDR3 runs to 14 residues. CDR3 sequence: CASGDGTENSPLHF. In DNA form, the CDR3 reads TGTGCCAGCGGGGACGGGACAGAAAATTCACCCCTCCACTTT.

Here the CDR3 DNA reads TGTGCCAGCTCACCGGGACAGTGGACTAACTATGGCTACACCTTC. Amino acids: CASSPGQWTNYGYTF. The rearrangement joins TRBV18 to TRBJ1-2, with 7 bases identical to TRBD1. Germline V gene lookup returns CDR1 KGHSH and CDR2 LQKENI. V shed 3 bases and J 0 bases; nucleotides not matched to a gene: 4. The CDR3 runs 15 residues.

The V and J genes are TRBV7-8 and TRBJ1-2; TRBD1 matches at 7 bases. With V trimmed by 1 base and J by 6 bases, 5 bases remained unmatched. The CDR3 runs 14 residues. Germline V CDR1 and CDR2: SGHVS, FQNEAQ. The CDR3 sequence is CASSLGRGENGYTF. CDR3 bases: TGTGCCAGCAGCTTAGGCAGGGGGGAAAATGGCTACACCTTC.

This clone was seen only once. V and J are TRBV27 and TRBJ2-3, with TRBD2 as a possible D gene (5 bases). CDR3 length: 13 residues. Looked up from germline, CDR1 is MNHEY and CDR2 is SMNVEV (reference sequence). V lost 6 bases to trimming and J lost 1 base, with 8 bases between them. The CDR3 protein is CASSTLGTDTQYF. In DNA form, the CDR3 reads TGTGCCAGCAGCACACTAGGCACAGATACGCAGTATTTT.

The gene calls are TRBV15 and TRBJ2-1; 8 bases agree with TRBD2. This CDR3 has 15 amino acids. After removal of 5 bases from V and 4 bases from J, the junction contained 7 bases not matched to a gene. The germline V gene encodes CDR1 LNHNV and CDR2 YYDKDF (reference sequence). The CDR3 here is CATSPRSGGYNEQFF. The CDR3, as DNA: TGTGCCACCAGCCCGCGTTCGGGGGGGTACAATGAGCAGTTCTTC.

The rearrangement uses TRBV27 and TRBJ1-1, with TRBD1 matching 8 bases. The junction had 2 bases not matched to a gene; V was cut back by 4 bases and J by 4 bases. This CDR3 has 13 residues. In germline, CDR1 is MNHEY, CDR2 SMNVEV (reference sequence). This CDR3 is CASSYQGATEAFF. CDR3 nucleotides: TGTGCCAGCAGTTACCAGGGGGCCACTGAAGCTTTCTTT.

The gene calls are TRBV9 and TRBJ1-2; perhaps TRBD1 as D (6 bases). V lost 0 bases and J 3 bases, leaving 12 bases between the germline ends. CDR1 is SGDLS and CDR2 is YYNGEE in the germline V gene. The CDR3 loop spans 15 amino acids. CDR3 amino acids: CASSVDPGADYGYTF. DNA for the CDR3: TGTGCCAGCAGCGTAGATCCAGGGGCGGACTATGGCTACACCTTC.

Comments on this clone: Without the conserved terminal phenylalanine or tryptophan, this CDR3 likely stems from a read error. Because the CDR3's place on the DNA is in doubt, the DNA is left out and the CDR3 is given as listed by TCRdb. The chain recombines TRBV3-1 (or the pseudogene TRBV3-2) with TRBJ1-2; the table calls TRBD1, which could not be checked here. Counting both end residues, the CDR3 totals 15 amino acids. Germline CDR1 reads LGHDT; CDR2 reads YNNKEL (reference sequence). CDR3: CASSQDLQGTGTQLV.

The chain uses TRBV6-2 or TRBV6-3 and TRBJ1-2; D gene ambiguous. The CDR3 runs to 14 residues. Germline lookup yields CDR1 MNHEY and CDR2 SVGEGT. The V end lost 0 bases, the J end lost 2 bases, and 7 bases lay between the germline ends. The CDR3 DNA sequence: TGTGCCAGCAGTTACTCCACGAGAAACTATGGCTACACCTTC. Its translation: CASSYSTRNYGYTF.

V gene TRBV6-5 combines with J gene TRBJ2-7; 8 bases fit TRBD1. The germline V gene has CDR1 MNHEY and CDR2 SVGAGI. The trim removed 6 bases at V and 2 bases at J, leaving 6 bases unmatched. The CDR3 length is 14 residues. The CDR3: CASRDRVVPYEQYF. Written as DNA, the CDR3 is TGTGCCAGCAGGGACAGGGTGGTACCCTACGAGCAGTACTTC.

The rearrangement uses TRBV7-2 and TRBJ1-1, with D unresolved. Germline-derived CDR1 and CDR2 are SGHTA and FQGNSA. Trimming cost V 6 bases and J 7 bases, with 15 bases left between them. The CDR3 totals 13 residues. The CDR3 reads CASSLQRAIEAFF. In DNA form, the CDR3 reads TGTGCCAGCAGTTTGCAGCGGGCTATTGAAGCTTTCTTT.

The rearrangement links TRBV19 to TRBJ2-1; TRBD2 might be the D (5 bases). The CDR3 extends over 13 amino acids. CDR1 LNHDA and CDR2 SQIVND come from the germline V gene (reference sequence). Trimming left V 4 bases short and J 7 bases short, with 11 bases between. The CDR3 DNA reads as TGTGCCAGTAGTACCTCCCGGGGAAATGAGCAGTTCTTC. Protein: CASSTSRGNEQFF.

J is TRBJ2-3 and V is TRBV5-1; 7 bases fit TRBD2. This CDR3 comprises 15 residues. The junction had 8 bases not matched to a gene; V was cut back by 3 bases and J by 4 bases. The germline CDR1 and CDR2 sequences are SGHRS and YFSETQ. CDR3 sequence reads: CASSSAGGNADTQYF. CDR3 nucleotide sequence: TGCGCCAGCAGCTCCGCCGGGGGGAACGCAGATACGCAGTATTTT.

The gene calls are TRBV25-1 and TRBJ1-4; the D is unclear. The CDR3 is 13 amino acids. Per the germline V gene, CDR1 is MGHDK and CDR2 is SYGVNS. Trimming left V 7 bases short and J 0 bases short, with 6 bases between. The CDR3 sequence is CASTVATNEKLFF. The DNA of the CDR3 is TGTGCCAGCACGGTAGCAACTAATGAAAAACTGTTTTTT.

The chain combines TRBV15 with TRBJ2-1; TRBD2 matches 13 bases. J was trimmed by 0 bases and V by 1 base; bases with no gene match: 9. CDR1 and CDR2 (germline): LNHNV, YYDKDF (reference sequence). The CDR3 runs to 20 residues. CDR3 residues: CATSRATGTSGASSYNEQFF. The CDR3 DNA follows: TGTGCCACCAGCAGAGCCACCGGGACTAGCGGGGCCAGCTCCTACAATGAGCAGTTCTTC. Supplemented by reference TRBV15 and TRBJ2-1, the full variable domain reads DAMVIQNPRYQVTQFGKPVTLSCSQTLNHNVMYWYQQKSSQAPKLLFHYYDKDFNNEADTPDNFQSRRPNTSFCFLDIRSPGLGDTAMYLCATSRATGTSGASSYNEQFFGPGTRLTVL.